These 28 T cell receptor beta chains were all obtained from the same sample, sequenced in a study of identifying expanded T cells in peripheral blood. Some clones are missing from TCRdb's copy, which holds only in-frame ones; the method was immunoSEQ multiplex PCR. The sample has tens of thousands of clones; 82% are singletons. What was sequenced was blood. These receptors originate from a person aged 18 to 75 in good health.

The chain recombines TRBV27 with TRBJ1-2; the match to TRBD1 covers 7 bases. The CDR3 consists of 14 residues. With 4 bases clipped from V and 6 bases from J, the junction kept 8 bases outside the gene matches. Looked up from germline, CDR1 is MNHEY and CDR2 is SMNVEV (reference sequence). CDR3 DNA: TGTGCCAGCAGTTCGCGCCGACAGGGCGATGGCTACACCTTC. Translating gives CASSSRRQGDGYTF.

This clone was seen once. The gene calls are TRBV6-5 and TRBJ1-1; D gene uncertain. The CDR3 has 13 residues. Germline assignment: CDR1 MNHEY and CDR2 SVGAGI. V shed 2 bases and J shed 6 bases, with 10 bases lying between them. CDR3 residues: CASSYEREAEAFF. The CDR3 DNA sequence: TGTGCCAGCAGTTACGAAAGGGAGGCTGAAGCTTTCTTT.

In DNA form, the CDR3 reads TGCGCCAGCAGCCCGGGACAGAAGAACACTGAAGCTTTCTTT. Its protein product is CASSPGQKNTEAFF. V is TRBV5-1 and J is TRBJ1-1; 7 bases map to TRBD1. The CDR3 sequence is 14 residues long. V dropped 4 bases and J dropped 1; count of bases not matched to a gene: 4. Germline V gene data show CDR1 as SGHRS and CDR2 as YFSETQ.

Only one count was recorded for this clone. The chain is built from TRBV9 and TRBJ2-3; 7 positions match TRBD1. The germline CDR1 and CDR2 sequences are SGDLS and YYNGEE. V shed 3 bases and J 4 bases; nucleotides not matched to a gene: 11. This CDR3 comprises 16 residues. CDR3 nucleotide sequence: TGTGCCAGCAGCGACCATATACAGGGGCCATCAGATACGCAGTATTTT. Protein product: CASSDHIQGPSDTQYF.

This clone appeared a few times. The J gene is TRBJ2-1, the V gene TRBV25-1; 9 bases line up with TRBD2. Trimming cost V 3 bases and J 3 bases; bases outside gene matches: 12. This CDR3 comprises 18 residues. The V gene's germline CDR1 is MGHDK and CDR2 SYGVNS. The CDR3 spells CASSDKAGNSGGYNEQFF. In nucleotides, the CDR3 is TGTGCCAGCAGTGATAAGGCTGGGAATAGCGGGGGCTACAATGAGCAGTTCTTC.

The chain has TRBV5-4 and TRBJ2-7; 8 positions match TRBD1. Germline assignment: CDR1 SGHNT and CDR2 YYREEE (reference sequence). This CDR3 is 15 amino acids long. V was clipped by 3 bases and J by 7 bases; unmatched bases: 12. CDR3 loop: CASSYTGTGLSEQYF. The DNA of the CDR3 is TGTGCCAGCAGCTATACCGGGACAGGACTCTCGGAGCAGTACTTC.

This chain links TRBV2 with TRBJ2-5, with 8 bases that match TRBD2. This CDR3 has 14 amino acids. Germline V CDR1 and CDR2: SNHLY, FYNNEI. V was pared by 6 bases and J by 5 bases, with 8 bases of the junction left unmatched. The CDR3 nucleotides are TGTGCCAGCAGGCAGAGCGGGAGATGGGAGACCCAGTACTTC. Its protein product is CASRQSGRWETQYF.

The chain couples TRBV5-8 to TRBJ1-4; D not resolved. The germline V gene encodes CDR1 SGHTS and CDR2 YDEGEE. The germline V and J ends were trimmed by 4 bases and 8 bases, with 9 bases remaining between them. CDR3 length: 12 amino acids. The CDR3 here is CASSRIQEKLFF. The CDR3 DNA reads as TGTGCCAGCAGCCGTATCCAAGAAAAACTGTTTTTT.

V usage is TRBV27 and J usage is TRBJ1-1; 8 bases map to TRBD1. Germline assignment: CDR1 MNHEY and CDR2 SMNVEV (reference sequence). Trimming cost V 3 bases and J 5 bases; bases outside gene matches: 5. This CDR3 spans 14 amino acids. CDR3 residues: CASSFGQGRTEAFF. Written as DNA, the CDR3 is TGTGCCAGCAGTTTCGGACAGGGAAGGACTGAAGCTTTCTTT.

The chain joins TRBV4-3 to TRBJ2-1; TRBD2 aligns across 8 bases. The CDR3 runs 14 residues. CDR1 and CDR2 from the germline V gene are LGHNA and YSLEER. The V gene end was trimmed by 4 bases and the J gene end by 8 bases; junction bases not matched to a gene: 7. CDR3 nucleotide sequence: TGCGCCAGCAGCCTTTGGACTAGCTCCTATGAGCAGTTCTTC. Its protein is CASSLWTSSYEQFF.

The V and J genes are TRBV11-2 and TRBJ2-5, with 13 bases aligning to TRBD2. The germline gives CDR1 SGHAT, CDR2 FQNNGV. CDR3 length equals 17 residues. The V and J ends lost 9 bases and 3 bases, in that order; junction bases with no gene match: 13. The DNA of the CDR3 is TGTGCCAGTGGGGGGGGACTAGCGGGAAACTGGAAAGAGACCCAGTACTTC. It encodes CASGGGLAGNWKETQYF.

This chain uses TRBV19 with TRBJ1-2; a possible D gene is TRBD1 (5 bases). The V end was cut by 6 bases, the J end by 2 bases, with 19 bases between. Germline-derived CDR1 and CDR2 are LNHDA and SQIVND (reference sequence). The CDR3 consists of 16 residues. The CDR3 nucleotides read TGTGCCAGTAGACAGACGGCGACAGTAATCAACTATGGCTACACCTTC. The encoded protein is CASRQTATVINYGYTF.

The CDR3 coding sequence is TGTGCCAGCAGTGACTCGACTAGCGGGGGGGCAGATACGCAGTATTTT. It yields the protein CASSDSTSGGADTQYF. The chain joins TRBV6-4 to TRBJ2-3, with TRBD2 matching over 14 bases. The CDR3 runs to 16 residues. CDR1 MRHNA and CDR2 SNTAGT come from the germline V gene. J lost 4 bases, V lost 0 bases, and 0 bases had no gene match.

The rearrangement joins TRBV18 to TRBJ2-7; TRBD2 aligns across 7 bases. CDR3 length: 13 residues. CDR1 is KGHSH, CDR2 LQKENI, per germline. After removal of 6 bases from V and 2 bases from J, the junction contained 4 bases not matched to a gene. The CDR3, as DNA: TGTGCCAGCTCCCCAGGGAGGGCCTACGAGCAGTACTTC. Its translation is CASSPGRAYEQYF.

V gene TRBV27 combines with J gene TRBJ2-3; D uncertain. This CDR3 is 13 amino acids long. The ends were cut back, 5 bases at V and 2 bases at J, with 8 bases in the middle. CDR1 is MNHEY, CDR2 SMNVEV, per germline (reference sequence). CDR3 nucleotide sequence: TGTGCCAGCAGTAGCCACAACACAGATACGCAGTATTTT. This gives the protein CASSSHNTDTQYF.

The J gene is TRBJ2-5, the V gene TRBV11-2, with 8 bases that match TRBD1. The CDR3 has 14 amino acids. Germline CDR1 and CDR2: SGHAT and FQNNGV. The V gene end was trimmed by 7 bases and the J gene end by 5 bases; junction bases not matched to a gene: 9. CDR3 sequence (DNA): TGTGCCAGCAAGAGGACAGGGCCCGCGGAGACCCAGTACTTC. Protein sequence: CASKRTGPAETQYF.

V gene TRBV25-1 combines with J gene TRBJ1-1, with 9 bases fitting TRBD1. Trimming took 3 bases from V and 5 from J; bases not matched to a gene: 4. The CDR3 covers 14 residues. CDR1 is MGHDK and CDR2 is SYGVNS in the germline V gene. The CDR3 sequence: CASSDSQGATEAFF. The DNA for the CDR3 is TGTGCCAGCAGTGACTCACAGGGGGCGACTGAAGCTTTCTTT.

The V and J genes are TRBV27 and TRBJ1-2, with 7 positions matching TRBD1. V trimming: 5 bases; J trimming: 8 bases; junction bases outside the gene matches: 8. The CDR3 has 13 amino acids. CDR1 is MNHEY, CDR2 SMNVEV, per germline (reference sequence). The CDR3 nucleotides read TGTGCCAGCAGTCGGCCGGGACAGCTCGGCTACACCTTC. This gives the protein CASSRPGQLGYTF.

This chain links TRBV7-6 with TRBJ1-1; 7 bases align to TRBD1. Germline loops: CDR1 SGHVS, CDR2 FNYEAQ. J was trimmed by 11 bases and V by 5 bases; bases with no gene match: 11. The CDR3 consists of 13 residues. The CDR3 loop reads CASSPSWDRMAFF. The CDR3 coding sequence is TGTGCCAGCAGCCCAAGTTGGGACAGAATGGCTTTCTTT.

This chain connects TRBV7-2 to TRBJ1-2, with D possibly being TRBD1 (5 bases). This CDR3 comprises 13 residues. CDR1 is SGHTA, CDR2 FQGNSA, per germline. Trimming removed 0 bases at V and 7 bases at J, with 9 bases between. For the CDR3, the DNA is TGTGCCAGCAGCTTAGCCAGGGTGGGTGGCTACACCTTC. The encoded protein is CASSLARVGGYTF.

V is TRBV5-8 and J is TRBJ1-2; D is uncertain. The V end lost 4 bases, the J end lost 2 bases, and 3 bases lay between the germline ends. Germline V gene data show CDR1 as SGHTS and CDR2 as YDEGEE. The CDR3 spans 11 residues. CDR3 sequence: CASSVNYGYTF. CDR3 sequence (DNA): TGTGCCAGCAGCGTGAACTATGGCTACACCTTC.

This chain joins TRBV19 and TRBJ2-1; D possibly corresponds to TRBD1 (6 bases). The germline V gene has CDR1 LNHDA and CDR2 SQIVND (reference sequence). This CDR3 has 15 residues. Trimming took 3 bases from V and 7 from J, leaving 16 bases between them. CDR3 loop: CASSIGGQVRNEQFF. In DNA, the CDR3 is TGTGCCAGTAGTATTGGGGGACAAGTAAGGAATGAGCAGTTCTTC.

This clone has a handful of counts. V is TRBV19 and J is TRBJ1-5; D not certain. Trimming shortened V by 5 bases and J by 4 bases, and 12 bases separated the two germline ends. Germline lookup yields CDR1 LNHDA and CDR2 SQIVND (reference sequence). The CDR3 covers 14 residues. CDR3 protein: CASSAHRENQPQHF. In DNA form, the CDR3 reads TGTGCCAGTAGTGCACACCGGGAAAATCAGCCCCAGCATTTT.

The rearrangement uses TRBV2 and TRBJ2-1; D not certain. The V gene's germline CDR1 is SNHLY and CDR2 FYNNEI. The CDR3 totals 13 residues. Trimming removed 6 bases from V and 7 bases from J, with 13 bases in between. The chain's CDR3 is CASRRVLGNEQFF. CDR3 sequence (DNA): TGTGCCAGCAGAAGAGTCCTAGGGAATGAGCAGTTCTTC.

The CDR3 DNA follows: TGTGCCAGCCGCGGCGCGGAGACCCAGTACTTC. Amino acid sequence: CASRGAETQYF. This chain connects TRBV7-9 to TRBJ2-5; D uncertain. Germline-derived CDR1 and CDR2 are SEHNR and FQNEAQ (reference sequence). V dropped 8 bases and J dropped 5 bases, with 9 bases sitting between them. The CDR3 extends over 11 amino acids.

Here the CDR3 DNA reads TGTGCCAGCAGTAAAAACAGGGACGAAGCTTTCTTT. Protein product: CASSKNRDEAFF. V gene TRBV6-5 combines with J gene TRBJ1-1; D possibly corresponds to TRBD1 (6 bases). V gave up 5 bases and J gave up 8 bases, with 12 bases separating them. There are 12 residues in the CDR3. Germline CDR1 and CDR2: MNHEY and SVGAGI.

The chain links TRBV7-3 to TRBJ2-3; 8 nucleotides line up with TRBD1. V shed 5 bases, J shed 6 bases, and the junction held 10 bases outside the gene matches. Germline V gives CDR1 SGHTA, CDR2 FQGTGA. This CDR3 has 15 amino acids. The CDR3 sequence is CASSPAAGGADTQYF. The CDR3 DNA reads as TGTGCCAGCAGCCCAGCCGCAGGGGGCGCGGATACGCAGTATTTT.

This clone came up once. The CDR3 bases are TGTGCCAGTAGTATAGCGGACAGGGTGTCTGGGGCCAACGTCCTGACTTTC. Amino acids: CASSIADRVSGANVLTF. The chain combines TRBV19 with TRBJ2-6, with 8 bases aligning to TRBD1. The CDR3 has 17 residues. V was pared by 1 base and J by 1 base, with 3 bases of the junction left unmatched. The germline CDR1 and CDR2 sequences are LNHDA and SQIVND (reference sequence).